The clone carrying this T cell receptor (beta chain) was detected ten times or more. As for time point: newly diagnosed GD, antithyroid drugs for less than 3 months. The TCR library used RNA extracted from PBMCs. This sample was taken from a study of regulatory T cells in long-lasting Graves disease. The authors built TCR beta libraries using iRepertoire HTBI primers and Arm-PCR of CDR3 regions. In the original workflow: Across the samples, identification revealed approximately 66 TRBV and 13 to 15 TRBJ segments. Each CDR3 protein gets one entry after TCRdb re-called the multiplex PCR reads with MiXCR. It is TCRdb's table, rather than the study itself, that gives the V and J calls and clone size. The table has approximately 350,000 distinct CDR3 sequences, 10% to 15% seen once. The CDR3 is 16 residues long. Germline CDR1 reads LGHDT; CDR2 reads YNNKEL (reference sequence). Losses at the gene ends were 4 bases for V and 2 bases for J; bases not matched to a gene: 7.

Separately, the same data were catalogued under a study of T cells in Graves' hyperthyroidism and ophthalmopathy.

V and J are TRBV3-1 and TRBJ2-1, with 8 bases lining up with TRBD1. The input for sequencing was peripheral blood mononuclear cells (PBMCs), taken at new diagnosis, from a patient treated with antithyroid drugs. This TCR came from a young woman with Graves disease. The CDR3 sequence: CASSPSADRAYNEQFF. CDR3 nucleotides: TGTGCCAGCAGCCCCTCCGCGGACAGGGCCTACAATGAGCAGTTCTTC.